The next 17 T cell receptor beta chains were all read from a single sample in a study of tissue T cells after allogeneic stem cell transplantation. The protocol was immunoSEQ multiplex PCR, while the TCRdb copy is restricted to in-frame clones and leaves out a portion. The repertoire includes about 4,200 clones, about 52% of them detected once, and 8% to 8.5% sits in the top ten. The time point was: mouse harvest day 7 after allogeneic transplant. Mouse grafts combined 10^7 T-cell-depleted bone marrow cells with 10^6 splenic CD5+ T cells. The specimen was lymph node tissue. These receptor sequences come from a female BALB/c mouse given C57BL/6 T cells with graft-versus-host disease after an allogeneic hematopoietic cell transplant.

As for this clone: Germline and genes: mouse. The sequence runs out 1 residue before the end of the CDR3; the remainder is reconstructed from the germline J gene. J is TRBJ2-1 and V is TRBV13-3; 9 nucleotides match TRBD2. With 4 bases clipped from V and 7 bases from J, the junction kept 9 bases outside the gene matches. Germline V gene lookup returns CDR1 NNHDY and CDR2 SYVADS. The length of the CDR3 is 15 residues. The covered CDR3 bases are TGTGCCAGCAGTCCCGTGGCTGGGGGGGGAGCTGAGCAGTTC. This translates into CASSPVAGGGAEQF. The full-length CDR3 reads as CASSPVAGGGAEQFF.

Regarding this clone: The genes and germline here are from mouse. The observed sequence ends 1 residue before the CDR3 terminus, with the missing tail filled in from the germline J gene. This rearrangement joins TRBV16 to TRBJ2-4, with D hard to call. The CDR3 runs to 12 residues. Germline-derived CDR1 and CDR2 are SGHSA and FRNQAP. V lost 3 bases and J lost 6, with 7 bases in between. CDR3 protein: CASSLALNTLYF. The part of the CDR3 DNA that was read is TGTGCAAGCAGCTTGGCCCTGAACACCTTGTAC.

As for this clone: The gene names given are mouse names. The CDR3 here is CASSLSGAGEQYF. CDR3 DNA, as far as it was read: TGTGCCAGCAGTCTGTCAGGGGCGGGGGAACAGTAC. V and J are TRBV26 and TRBJ2-7; possibly TRBD1 or TRBD2 for D (5 bases each). The CDR3 extends 1 residue past the end of the read, so its final part is completed from the germline J gene. CDR3 length equals 13 residues. Looked up from germline, CDR1 is KGHPV and CDR2 is FQNQEV (reference sequence). V was cut by 0 bases and J by 7 bases, with 10 bases left in between.

Regarding this clone: Gene names denote mouse genes. The CDR3 here is CASSPLGGGENTLYF. The CDR3 bases that were read are TGTGCCAGCAGTCCACTGGGGGGTGGGGAAAACACCTTGTAC. The chain is built from TRBV14 and TRBJ2-4; 9 bases are shared with TRBD2. The read is 1 residue too short to cover the CDR3 end, so that end is filled in from the germline J gene. The CDR3 spans 15 residues. Germline V gives CDR1 SGHDT, CDR2 FRDEAV. The V segment lost 4 bases and the J segment 4 bases; nucleotides outside the gene matches: 7.

Of note for this clone: Any gene name here is a mouse gene name. The CDR3 end is not reached by the read, which stops 1 residue before it; the germline J gene fills it in. This rearrangement joins TRBV31 to TRBJ2-7; 11 bases map to TRBD2. This CDR3 has 14 residues. The junction had 3 bases not matched to a gene; V was cut back by 1 base and J by 4 bases. The germline gives CDR1 GKSSPN, CDR2 SITVG. This CDR3 is CAWSHGTGGYEQYF. The sequenced CDR3 bases are TGTGCCTGGAGTCACGGGACTGGGGGTTATGAACAGTAC.

Concerning this clone: Genes and germline are mouse. The read terminates 1 residue before the CDR3 end, so the remaining end is supplied by the germline J gene. The V call is TRBV5, the J call TRBJ2-7; 10 positions agree with TRBD2. Germline V gene sequence: CDR1 LGHNA, CDR2 YNLKQL (reference sequence). The CDR3 covers 13 residues. The V and J ends lost 0 bases and 7 bases, in that order; junction bases with no gene match: 0. The covered CDR3 bases are TGTGCCAGCAGCCAAGAACTGGGGGGGGAACAGTAC. It codes for CASSQELGGEQY. The whole CDR3 region reads CASSQELGGEQYF.

As for this clone: Gene names and germline refer to mouse. Sequencing ends 1 residue short of the CDR3 end; the germline J gene provides the rest. The genes are TRBV26 and TRBJ2-7, with a weak D call TRBD2 (6 bases). The germline V and J ends were trimmed by 0 bases and 0 bases, with 9 bases remaining between them. The CDR3 covers 15 residues. CDR1 KGHPV and CDR2 FQNQEV come from the germline V gene (reference sequence). Partial CDR3 DNA: TGTGCCAGCAGTCTGTCTCTGGGGTTCTCCTATGAACAGTAC. Residues: CASSLSLGFSYEQY. In full, the CDR3 reads CASSLSLGFSYEQYF.

Turning to this clone: Germline and genes here are mouse. The read gets to within 1 residue of the CDR3 end, and the germline J gene fills in the rest. V is TRBV14 and J is TRBJ2-4; 11 nucleotides agree with TRBD2. The CDR3 contains 16 residues. After removal of 5 bases from V and 2 bases from J, the junction contained 7 bases not matched to a gene. CDR1 SGHDT and CDR2 FRDEAV come from the germline V gene. CDR3 DNA, as far as it was read: TGTGCCAGCAGCCCCACTGGGGGGGCGCATCAAAACACCTTGTAC. Translated: CASSPTGGAHQNTLY. The entire CDR3 reads CASSPTGGAHQNTLYF.

Points on this clone: Gene labels here are mouse ones. The sequenced fragment ends 1 residue before the CDR3 boundary, so the rest is inferred from the germline J gene. J is TRBJ2-7 and V is TRBV19; 14 bases are shared with TRBD2. With V trimmed by 5 bases and J by 7 bases, 5 bases remained unmatched. This CDR3 comprises 14 residues. Germline V gene sequence: CDR1 FNHDT, CDR2 SITEND (reference sequence). This chain's CDR3 is CASRPGLGGREQYF. Partial CDR3 DNA: TGTGCCAGCAGGCCGGGACTGGGGGGGCGGGAACAGTAC. The whole variable domain, filled in from reference TRBV19 and TRBJ2-7, reads GGIITQTPKFLIGQEGQKLTLKCQQNFNHDTMYWYRQDSGKGLRLIYYSITENDLQKGDLSEGYDASREKKSSFSLTVTSAQKNEMAVFLCASRPGLGGREQYFGPGTRLTVL.

This clone was seen just once. The gene names given are mouse names. The read is 1 residue too short to cover the CDR3 end, so that end is filled in from the germline J gene. The chain combines TRBV19 with TRBJ2-7, with 9 bases that match TRBD2. J was trimmed by 6 bases and V by 6 bases; bases with no gene match: 10. The germline CDR1 and CDR2 sequences are FNHDT and SITEND (reference sequence). The CDR3 loop spans 14 amino acids. The CDR3 DNA, read in part, is TGTGCCAGCACCCCCCCTGGGGGGGGCGCTGAACAGTAC. As protein: CASTPPGGGAEQY. The CDR3 as a whole reads CASTPPGGGAEQYF.

This clone was recorded a few times. Genes and germline come from the mouse. Read sequence stops 1 residue before the CDR3 end, and the germline J gene provides the missing end. The chain uses TRBV20 and TRBJ2-7; perhaps TRBD1 as D (5 bases). V was pared by 1 base and J by 0 bases, with 7 bases between. The V gene's germline CDR1 is GFQATS and CDR2 STVNSAI. This CDR3 is built from 13 residues. The part of the CDR3 DNA that was read is TGTGGTGCTAGGGGACAGAGCTCCTATGAACAGTAC. This encodes CGARGQSSYEQY. The full CDR3 is CGARGQSSYEQYF.

Sample share makes this clone medium-sized. Gene names and germline refer to mouse. The read ends 1 residue before the CDR3 terminus; that terminus is restored from the germline J gene. This chain connects TRBV13-2 to TRBJ2-7; D call uncertain. CDR1 is NNHNN and CDR2 is SYGAGS in the germline V gene (reference sequence). Trimming stripped 2 bases from V and 5 bases from J, with 5 bases between. This CDR3 is built from 11 residues. The CDR3 bases that were read are TGTGCCAGCGGTGACAACGATGAACAGTAC. Translation gives CASGDNDEQY. The CDR3, in full, reads CASGDNDEQYF.

With respect to this clone: Mouse gene names apply. The DNA ends 1 residue before the CDR3 does, and the rest of the CDR3 is filled in from the germline J gene. The V and J genes are TRBV5 and TRBJ2-2; D assignment may be TRBD1 or TRBD2 (5 bases each). V dropped 0 bases and J dropped 2 bases, with 10 bases sitting between them. This CDR3 is built from 16 residues. CDR1 is LGHNA, CDR2 YNLKQL, per germline (reference sequence). This CDR3 reads CASSQDTGLNTGQLYF. The DNA read from the CDR3 is TGTGCCAGCAGCCAAGATACGGGGCTCAACACCGGGCAGCTCTAC.

On this clone itself: All gene names here are mouse names. The CDR3 is cut off 1 residue early in the read; its end comes from the germline J gene. The chain carries TRBV19 and TRBJ1-1; D may be TRBD1 (5 bases). The CDR3 has 13 amino acids. V was pared by 2 bases and J by 1 base, with 6 bases between. Germline CDR1 is FNHDT and CDR2 is SITEND (reference sequence). The CDR3 bases that were read are TGTGCCAGCAGTATTGACAGAAACACAGAAGTCTTC. Amino acid sequence: CASSIDRNTEVF. The full CDR3 protein reads CASSIDRNTEVFF.

This clone was found a few times. Each gene name is a mouse one. Coverage ceases 1 residue before the CDR3 finishes, and the germline J gene fills in the end. This rearrangement joins TRBV4 to TRBJ1-6; D may be TRBD1 (6 bases). TRBJ1-6 is known as an ORF, though its function is uncertain. The CDR3 loop spans 12 amino acids. The ends were cut back, 6 bases at V and 9 bases at J, with 9 bases in the middle. Germline V gene sequence: CDR1 LGHDT, CDR2 YNNKQL (reference sequence). Incomplete CDR3 DNA: TGTGCCAGCAGTCCGGACAGTTCGCCCCTCTAC. This translates into CASSPDSSPLY. The full CDR3 protein reads CASSPDSSPLYF.

In the case of this clone: Mouse names are used for the genes. The CDR3 extends 1 residue past the end of the read, so its final part is completed from the germline J gene. This sequence joins TRBV15 and TRBJ1-1; TRBD1 aligns across 7 bases. This CDR3 comprises 14 residues. Per germline, CDR1 SGHND and CDR2 FRSKSL. Germline trimming cut 3 bases from V and 1 base from J; bases unmatched to any gene: 2. Partial CDR3 DNA: TGTGCCAGCAGTTTCCAGGGGGGGAACACAGAAGTCTTC. Translation: CASSFQGGNTEVF. The CDR3 in its entirety is CASSFQGGNTEVFF.

In regard to this clone: This may come from a read error, since a much larger clone is one base off. Genes and germline are mouse. The read terminates 1 residue before the CDR3 end, so the remaining end is supplied by the germline J gene. This chain uses TRBV12-2 with TRBJ2-5; 8 bases fit TRBD2. The germline V gene has CDR1 SGHLS and CDR2 HYDKME. This CDR3 is built from 16 residues. V trimming: 1 base; J trimming: 2 bases; junction bases outside the gene matches: 7. The CDR3: CASSLPELGVQDTQYF. The covered CDR3 bases are TGTGCCAGCTCTCTTCCGGAACTGGGGGTCCAAGACACCCAGTAC.